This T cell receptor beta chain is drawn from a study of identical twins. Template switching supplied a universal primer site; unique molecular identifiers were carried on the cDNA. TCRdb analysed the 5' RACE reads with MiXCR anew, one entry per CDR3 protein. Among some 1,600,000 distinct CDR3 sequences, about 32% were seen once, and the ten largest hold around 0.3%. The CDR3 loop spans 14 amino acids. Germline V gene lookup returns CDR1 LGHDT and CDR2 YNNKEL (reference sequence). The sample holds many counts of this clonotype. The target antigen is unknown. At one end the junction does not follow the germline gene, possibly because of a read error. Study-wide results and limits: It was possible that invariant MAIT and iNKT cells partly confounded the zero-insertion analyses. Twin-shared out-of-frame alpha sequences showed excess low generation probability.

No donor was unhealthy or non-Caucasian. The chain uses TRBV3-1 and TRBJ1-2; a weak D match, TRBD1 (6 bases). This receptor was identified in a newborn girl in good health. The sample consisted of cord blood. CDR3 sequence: CASSQGGANYGYTF. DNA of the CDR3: TGCGCCAGCAGCCAAGGGGGAGCTAACTATGGCTACACCTTC.